The clone carrying this T cell receptor (beta chain) was seen only a few times. The data derive from a study of response to subunit inactivated influenza vaccine. Trimming pared 0 bases from V and 0 bases from J, leaving 16 bases between. The CDR3 length is 17 residues. Germline V gene sequence: CDR1 DFQATT, CDR2 SNEGSKA (reference sequence). A single record per CDR3 protein comes from TCRdb applying MiXCR to the RT-PCR reads. Here the sample spans about 170,000 distinct CDR3 sequences, approximately 12% being singletons. These data also featured in a second study, about T cells expressing NK-cell markers. That source notes: With UMIs, 5'RACE template switching was used to make TCR beta cDNA. In several experiments, sorting was confined to alpha-beta TCR T cells through use of an anti-gamma-delta TCR antibody. Of CD8+ T cells, roughly 1.0-8% belonged to dominant NKG2C+ clonotypes in five to seven donors.

V is TRBV20-1 and J is TRBJ2-3; perhaps TRBD1 as D (5 bases). The origin of this receptor is a man aged 45-60 years who received an inactivated influenza vaccine. The sequenced sample was CD8+ T cells sorted from PBMCs, obtained 12 days after vaccination. CDR3 in amino acids: CSARDFLSRGSTDTQYF. Written as DNA, the CDR3 is TGCAGTGCTAGAGATTTTTTAAGTAGGGGAAGCACAGATACGCAGTATTTT.